This T cell receptor beta chain was observed in a study of control samples from healthy donors and cancer patients. Clones were read by immunoSEQ multiplex PCR, and TCRdb kept only the in-frame ones, dropping some. The sample holds 150,000 to 200,000 clones, around 90% seen once. The CDR3 runs 16 residues. V dropped 5 bases and J dropped 0; count of bases not matched to a gene: 8. Germline V gives CDR1 KGHSH, CDR2 LQKENI. Material for sequencing was blood. The sequence derives from a man aged 25-40 years in good health. The rearrangement links TRBV18 to TRBJ2-5; 8 positions match TRBD2. The CDR3 sequence: CASSSSGSPNQETQYF. The CDR3 DNA reads TGTGCCAGCTCATCCAGCGGGAGCCCCAACCAAGAGACCCAGTACTTC.